Detailed here is one T cell receptor beta chain. The antigen is not known. These data come from a study of cytotoxic CD8 clonotypes in ibrutinib-treated CLL. Study details: Response samples came after a median roughly twelve months of treatment, range 6 to 36.

Clones were sequenced by immunoSEQ multiplex PCR, and TCRdb holds only the in-frame ones, with some missing. The repertoire consists of tens of thousands of clones, with roughly 69% occurring once and the leading ten covering just over 50%. Points from the study as a whole: Contraction or stability on treatment was seen for public clonotypes, which were uncommon. Sustained-remission and progressing patients diverged in sampling times. Baseline clonality was higher than in age-matched healthy donors and moved in step with circulating CD8+ T-cell counts.

This CDR3 comprises 12 residues. With 1 base removed from V and 11 bases from J, the gap between germline ends came to 11 bases. In germline, CDR1 is SGHAT, CDR2 FQNNGV. This specimen was PBMCs, taken at disease progression, from a patient treated with ibrutinib. The sequence was collected from a human donor with chronic lymphocytic leukemia. V gene TRBV11-2 combines with J gene TRBJ1-1; a possible D gene is TRBD1 (6 bases). The CDR3 is CASSLVGTRAFF. DNA of the CDR3: TGTGCCAGCAGCTTAGTGGGGACAAGGGCTTTCTTT.